This T cell receptor (beta chain) was identified during a study of CD8 T cells in Susac syndrome. Whole-study context: Treatment at blood withdrawal was none, corticosteroids, or intravenous immunoglobulin alone in Susac syndrome patients.

Random hexamers primed reverse transcription of about 0.45 to 1 ug RNA. One entry per CDR3 protein, called by TCRdb with MiXCR from the immunoSEQ multiplex PCR reads. The top ten clones hold about 0.52% of a sample with fewer than 80,000 distinct CDR3 sequences, roughly 94% of them seen once. Germline CDR1 reads WSHSY; CDR2 reads SAAADI. The length of the CDR3 is 14 residues. V lost 7 bases, J lost 3 bases, and 16 bases lay in between. The specimen was CD8+ T cells from PBMCs. The sequence was obtained from a human donor with Susac syndrome. This sequence joins TRBV10-2 and TRBJ2-7; D remains unclear. CDR3 protein: CASNEGGRGYEQYF. The CDR3 region has the DNA TGCGCCAGCAACGAAGGTGGCCGCGGCTACGAGCAGTACTTC.